The T cell receptor beta chain under discussion was sequenced for a study of response to subunit inactivated influenza vaccine. Findings of the study overall: With each seasonal influenza vaccination, the authors suggested, few new T cells are recruited.

The CDR3 runs 15 residues. Germline V gene data show CDR1 as LGHDT and CDR2 as YNNKEL (reference sequence). Trimming cost V 2 bases and J 6 bases; bases outside gene matches: 5. TCRdb analysed the RT-PCR reads with MiXCR anew, one entry per CDR3 protein. The data show fewer than 750,000 distinct CDR3 sequences, 13% to 15% seen once. Concerning this clonotype: Antigen unknown.

Sequenced material: PBMCs from blood, taken roughly 13 days after vaccination. The V call is TRBV3-1, the J call TRBJ2-1; 9 bases map to TRBD1. The clonotype originates from a man over 45 who received an inactivated influenza vaccine. CDR3 protein: CASSQSGTGINEQFF. DNA of the CDR3: TGTGCCAGCAGCCAATCCGGGACAGGGATCAATGAGCAGTTCTTC.